These T cell receptor beta chains were read from a single sample in a study of somatic mutations in cytotoxic T cells in rheumatoid arthritis. Libraries were prepared by immunoSEQ multiplex PCR; TCRdb keeps only in-frame clonotypes and omits some of them. The data show 10,000 to 12,000 clones, about 88% seen once. The source material was CD4+ T cells sorted from blood. Receptors originate from a woman aged 18-29 years with rheumatoid arthritis. Both conserved end residues are part of each CDR3. Each record gives: CDR3 protein, CDR3 DNA, clone size, D gene, J gene, CDR3 length, V gene. The D gene is left open where the match is weak. Clone size is given for some rows only: seen once, a few or many times, or a class if the clone is expanded.

CDR3 protein: CAISGAPYEQYF
CDR3 DNA: TGTGCCATCAGTGGAGCGCCGTACGAGCAGTACTTC
clone size: NA
D gene: NA
J gene: TRBJ2-7
CDR3 length: 12
V gene: TRBV10-3

CDR3 protein: CASRVNRRQLQETQYF
CDR3 DNA: TGTGCCAGCAGGGTTAATAGACGACAGTTACAAGAGACCCAGTACTTC
clone size: NA
D gene: NA
J gene: TRBJ2-5
CDR3 length: 16
V gene: TRBV6-8

CDR3 protein: CATTGQGRSPLHF
CDR3 DNA: TGTGCCACCACGGGACAGGGTCGTTCACCCCTCCACTTT
clone size: NA
D gene: TRBD1
J gene: TRBJ1-6
CDR3 length: 13
V gene: TRBV19

CDR3 protein: CASSESARGFAGYTF
CDR3 DNA: TGTGCCAGCAGTGAATCGGCCAGGGGGTTCGCTGGCTACACCTTC
clone size: NA
D gene: TRBD1
J gene: TRBJ1-2
CDR3 length: 15
V gene: TRBV6-1

CDR3 protein: CASSLPAGGARQFF
CDR3 DNA: TGTGCCAGCAGCCTCCCCGCGGGGGGCGCCCGGCAGTTCTTC
clone size: NA
D gene: TRBD2
J gene: TRBJ2-1
CDR3 length: 14
V gene: TRBV7-2

CDR3 protein: CASSFMSDEQFF
CDR3 DNA: TGTGCCAGCAGTTTTATGTCGGATGAGCAGTTCTTC
clone size: NA
D gene: NA
J gene: TRBJ2-1
CDR3 length: 12
V gene: TRBV6-6

CDR3 protein: CAISPTQGAEYGYTF
CDR3 DNA: TGTGCCATCAGTCCTACTCAGGGGGCGGAGTATGGCTACACCTTC
clone size: NA
D gene: TRBD1
J gene: TRBJ1-2
CDR3 length: 15
V gene: TRBV10-3

CDR3 protein: CASSPMEISGSFYNEQFF
CDR3 DNA: TGTGCCAGCTCACCAATGGAAATATCAGGTTCCTTCTACAATGAGCAGTTCTTC
clone size: NA
D gene: NA
J gene: TRBJ2-1
CDR3 length: 18
V gene: TRBV18

CDR3 protein: CASSPTGDNQPQHF
CDR3 DNA: TGTGCCAGTAGTCCGACAGGGGATAATCAGCCCCAGCATTTT
clone size: NA
D gene: TRBD1
J gene: TRBJ1-5
CDR3 length: 14
V gene: TRBV19

CDR3 protein: CASSLYGLAGSEDTQYF
CDR3 DNA: TGTGCCAGCAGCCTATATGGACTAGCGGGATCCGAAGATACGCAGTATTTT
clone size: few
D gene: TRBD2
J gene: TRBJ2-3
CDR3 length: 17
V gene: TRBV5-6

CDR3 protein: CASSYSGQGYEQYF
CDR3 DNA: TGTGCCAGCAGTTACTCGGGACAGGGCTACGAGCAGTACTTC
clone size: NA
D gene: TRBD1
J gene: TRBJ2-7
CDR3 length: 14
V gene: TRBV6-5

CDR3 protein: CASSPTGLAVTEQYF
CDR3 DNA: TGTGCCAGCTCACCCACGGGACTAGCGGTGACCGAGCAGTACTTC
clone size: NA
D gene: TRBD2
J gene: TRBJ2-7
CDR3 length: 15
V gene: TRBV18

CDR3 protein: CASSLDGTVEKLFF
CDR3 DNA: TGTGCCAGCAGCTTAGATGGGACAGTCGAAAAACTGTTTTTT
clone size: NA
D gene: TRBD1
J gene: TRBJ1-4
CDR3 length: 14
V gene: TRBV7-9

CDR3 protein: CASSLQGREQYF
CDR3 DNA: TGCGCCAGCAGCTTGCAGGGGCGGGAGCAGTACTTC
clone size: NA
D gene: NA
J gene: TRBJ2-7
CDR3 length: 12
V gene: TRBV5-1

CDR3 protein: CASSQDGGTGAFNEKLFF
CDR3 DNA: TGCGCCAGCAGCCAAGATGGGGGGACCGGGGCCTTTAATGAAAAACTGTTTTTT
clone size: NA
D gene: NA
J gene: TRBJ1-4
CDR3 length: 18
V gene: TRBV4-3

CDR3 protein: CASSLEPGGREPQHF
CDR3 DNA: TGTGCCAGCAGCTTAGAGCCGGGAGGGCGAGAGCCCCAGCATTTT
clone size: NA
D gene: NA
J gene: TRBJ1-5
CDR3 length: 15
V gene: TRBV7-2

CDR3 protein: CASSWGAGGGYTF
CDR3 DNA: TGTGCCAGCAGCTGGGGGGCAGGGGGAGGCTACACCTTC
clone size: NA
D gene: TRBD1
J gene: TRBJ1-2
CDR3 length: 13
V gene: TRBV7-2